The 31 T cell receptor beta chains below were found in one sample sequenced in a study of blood T cell repertoires in COVID-19 (dated by TCRdb to 2020 to 2021). Library preparation used the immunoSEQ multiplex PCR assay. The table comes from immuneACCESS by way of TCRdb, which keeps in-frame sequences with V and J called. Part of the clones is missing from these tables; in studies checked, under half for an unresolved V gene and the rest for unknown reasons. The sample yields about 210,000 clones; about 90% were counted once. The ten most abundant clones make up around 1.4% of the sample. Source material: peripheral blood. The receptor source for this set is a man aged 18 to 29 with active or convalescent COVID-19.

The chain uses TRBV7-2 and TRBJ1-1, with TRBD1 as a possible D gene (6 bases). V was clipped by 5 bases and J by 6 bases, with 16 bases between them. In germline, CDR1 is SGHTA, CDR2 FQGNSA. The CDR3 extends over 14 amino acids. Here the CDR3 reads CASSLRTVGAEAFF. In nucleotides, the CDR3 is TGTGCCAGCAGCCTAAGGACAGTTGGGGCTGAAGCTTTCTTT.

CDR3: CASSQGDTVNTEAFF. CDR3 in DNA: TGCGCCAGCAGCCAAGGGGACACTGTGAACACTGAAGCTTTCTTT. The chain combines TRBV4-1 with TRBJ1-1; a weak D match, TRBD1 (6 bases). The germline V gene has CDR1 MGHRA and CDR2 YSYEKL. This CDR3 spans 15 amino acids. With 1 base removed from V and 0 bases from J, the gap between germline ends came to 9 bases.

V usage is TRBV4-1 and J usage is TRBJ1-3; TRBD1 is a possible D gene (5 bases). The V end lost 1 base, the J end lost 2 bases, and 9 bases lay between the germline ends. The CDR3 is made up of 15 amino acids. CDR1 and CDR2 from the germline V gene are MGHRA and YSYEKL. CDR3 sequence (DNA): TGCGCCAGCAGCCAAGTCCGACAGACTGGAAACACCATATATTTT. It is translated as CASSQVRQTGNTIYF.

The chain links TRBV20-1 to TRBJ2-1, with D maybe TRBD2 (6 bases). Trimming took off 3 bases at V and 2 bases at J, with 14 bases between the two ends. There are 15 residues in the CDR3. Germline V lookup: CDR1 DFQATT, CDR2 SNEGSKA (reference sequence). CDR3 sequence reads: CSASKLADAYNEQFF. Here the CDR3 DNA reads TGCAGTGCTAGTAAACTAGCAGATGCCTACAATGAGCAGTTCTTC.

The V and J genes are TRBV4-2 and TRBJ2-5; D unclear. Germline V gene sequence: CDR1 LGHNA, CDR2 YNFKEQ. The CDR3 loop spans 14 amino acids. Between the trimmed V and J ends, which lost 2 bases and 1 base, there was a span of 8 bases. CDR3 in amino acids: CASSQSAGQETQYF. The CDR3 DNA reads as TGTGCCAGCAGCCAATCCGCCGGCCAAGAGACCCAGTACTTC.

V gene TRBV7-9 combines with J gene TRBJ2-5; 7 bases line up with TRBD1. The germline V gene encodes CDR1 SEHNR and CDR2 FQNEAQ (reference sequence). The CDR3 is 15 residues long. The trim removed 5 bases at V and 5 bases at J, leaving 11 bases unmatched. In nucleotides, the CDR3 is TGTGCCAGCAGCCCGCTGTCTAGGGGGCTTGAGACCCAGTACTTC. Encoded protein: CASSPLSRGLETQYF.

This chain links TRBV30 with TRBJ1-5, with 7 bases lining up with TRBD1. The germline V gene has CDR1 GTSNPN and CDR2 SVGIG (reference sequence). The CDR3 runs 13 residues. J lost 4 bases, V lost 4 bases, and 4 bases had no gene match. CDR3 nucleotide sequence: TGTGCCTGGAACCGACAGGGAAATCAGCCCCAGCATTTT. This codes for CAWNRQGNQPQHF.

The gene calls are TRBV5-1 and TRBJ2-2; a weak D match, TRBD2 (5 bases). The length of the CDR3 is 15 residues. V gave up 0 bases and J gave up 4 bases, with 10 bases separating them. Germline V CDR1 and CDR2: SGHRS, YFSETQ. Here the CDR3 reads CASSLGPGFTGELFF. The CDR3 nucleotides are TGCGCCAGCAGCTTGGGTCCGGGATTCACCGGGGAGCTGTTTTTT.

This clone has just one count. CDR3 loop: CASSPPTGVGNEQFF. CDR3 in DNA: TGTGCCAGCTCACCGCCGACAGGGGTTGGGAATGAGCAGTTCTTC. The rearrangement uses TRBV18 and TRBJ2-1, with 8 bases matching TRBD1. The CDR3 is 15 amino acids. The J segment lost 7 bases and the V segment lost 3 bases, leaving 8 bases of the junction unmatched. CDR1 KGHSH and CDR2 LQKENI come from the germline V gene.

The rearrangement joins TRBV29-1 to TRBJ2-7; tentative D call: TRBD1 (6 bases). CDR1 and CDR2 from the germline V gene are SQVTM and ANQGSEA. V lost 5 bases and J lost 3, with 20 bases in between. CDR3 length: 15 amino acids. In nucleotides, the CDR3 is TGCAGCGTTCCTGGGCCTGGGCAGGGGCTCTACGAGCAGTACTTC. Translating gives CSVPGPGQGLYEQYF.

This chain connects TRBV5-4 to TRBJ2-1, with TRBD1 identical over 7 bases. Germline V gives CDR1 SGHNT, CDR2 YYREEE (reference sequence). V dropped 3 bases and J dropped 8; count of bases not matched to a gene: 11. The CDR3 extends over 15 amino acids. In DNA, the CDR3 is TGTGCCAGCAGCTCCCAGGGGGTTATCATATATGAGCAGTTCTTC. The encoded protein is CASSSQGVIIYEQFF.

V is TRBV25-1 and J is TRBJ1-5; D is perhaps TRBD1 (5 bases). Germline values: CDR1 MGHDK, CDR2 SYGVNS. This CDR3 comprises 14 residues. The ends were cut back, 3 bases at V and 5 bases at J, with 11 bases in the middle. The CDR3 coding sequence is TGTGCCAGCAGTGAGGGCAGGGCCTATCAGCCCCAGCATTTT. Protein sequence: CASSEGRAYQPQHF.

The chain carries TRBV11-2 and TRBJ2-3; 11 bases map to TRBD2. Germline values: CDR1 SGHAT, CDR2 FQNNGV. V lost 1 base, J lost 6 bases, and 0 bases stayed unmatched. The CDR3 length is 14 residues. CDR3 sequence: CASSLGLAGDTQYF. The CDR3 DNA reads TGTGCCAGCAGCTTAGGACTAGCGGGGGATACGCAGTATTTT.

This clone is a singleton in its sample. The sample contains more than one DNA sequence encoding this CDR3. This chain joins TRBV27 and TRBJ2-2; no firm D call. V lost 4 bases, J lost 3 bases, and 3 bases lay in between. Germline V gene sequence: CDR1 MNHEY, CDR2 SMNVEV (reference sequence). The CDR3 spans 12 residues. The CDR3 coding sequence is TGTGCCAGCAGTTCTTACACCGGGGAGCTGTTTTTT. This codes for CASSSYTGELFF.

The chain is built from TRBV28 and TRBJ1-2, with TRBD1 as a possible D gene (6 bases). The CDR3 totals 14 residues. Germline-derived CDR1 and CDR2 are MDHEN and SYDVKM. V was clipped by 7 bases and J by 2 bases, with 14 bases between them. CDR3 protein: CASTQDRRNYGYTF. Written as DNA, the CDR3 is TGTGCCAGCACGCAGGACAGAAGAAACTATGGCTACACCTTC.

The chain joins TRBV6-6 to TRBJ2-7; TRBD2 aligns across 11 bases. The germline CDR1 and CDR2 sequences are MNHNY and SVGAGI (reference sequence). CDR3 size: 16 residues. The V and J ends lost 6 bases and 0 bases, in that order; junction bases with no gene match: 7. This CDR3 is CASSLSGGGSSYEQYF. CDR3 DNA: TGTGCCAGCAGCCTTAGCGGGGGGGGGAGCTCCTACGAGCAGTACTTC.

The V gene is TRBV10-3, the J gene TRBJ1-3, with 9 bases matching TRBD1. In germline, CDR1 is ENHRY, CDR2 SYGVKD. This CDR3 is built from 15 residues. Trimming took 3 bases from V and 1 from J; bases not matched to a gene: 1. The DNA for the CDR3 is TGTGCCATCAGTGATGGACAGGGGTCTGGAAACACCATATATTTT. As protein: CAISDGQGSGNTIYF.

The rearrangement links TRBV7-3 to TRBJ2-1; a possible D gene is TRBD1 (5 bases). The CDR3 consists of 13 residues. Per germline, CDR1 SGHTA and CDR2 FQGTGA. V lost 5 bases to trimming and J lost 6 bases, with 11 bases between them. The CDR3 nucleotides read TGTGCCAGCAGCGACAGCAAAATCAATGAGCAGTTCTTC. It encodes CASSDSKINEQFF. Using reference TRBV7-3 and TRBJ2-1 for the parts outside the CDR3, the full variable domain is GAGVSQTPSNKVTEKGKYVELRCDPISGHTALYWYRQSLGQGPEFLIYFQGTGAADDSGLPNDRFFAVRPEGSVSTLKIQRTERGDSAVYLCASSDSKINEQFFGPGTRLTVL.

A single count supports this clone. The chain employs TRBV5-4 and TRBJ2-1, with 11 bases aligning to TRBD2. The V gene's germline CDR1 is SGHNT and CDR2 YYREEE (reference sequence). CDR3 length: 15 residues. V lost 4 bases, J lost 9 bases, and 9 bases stayed unmatched. CDR3 in amino acids: CASSDTSGRRGEQFF. For the CDR3, the DNA is TGTGCCAGCAGCGACACTAGCGGGAGACGGGGTGAGCAGTTCTTC. The full variable domain, rest sourced from reference TRBV5-4 and TRBJ2-1, is ETGVTQSPTHLIKTRGQQVTLRCSSQSGHNTVSWYQQALGQGPQFIFQYYREEENGRGNFPPRFSGLQFPNYSSELNVNALELDDSALYLCASSDTSGRRGEQFFGPGTRLTVL.

This chain connects TRBV30 to TRBJ2-7; D not certain. This CDR3 has 11 amino acids. Deletions cut 2 bases from V and 5 bases from J, with 7 bases between. Germline V CDR1 and CDR2: GTSNPN, SVGIG (reference sequence). In DNA form, the CDR3 reads TGTGCCTGGAGTCCCCGGGACGAGCAGTACTTC. It specifies CAWSPRDEQYF. Full variable domain (outside the CDR3, taken from reference TRBV30 and TRBJ2-7): SQTIHQWPATLVQPVGSPLSLECTVEGTSNPNLYWYRQAAGRGLQLLFYSVGIGQISSEVPQNLSASRPQDRQFILSSKKLLLSDSGFYLCAWSPRDEQYFGPGTRLTVT.

V is TRBV6-4 and J is TRBJ1-1, with D uncertain. The CDR3 is 15 amino acids. The germline V gene encodes CDR1 MRHNA and CDR2 SNTAGT. The V gene lost 3 bases and the J gene lost 2 bases, with 13 bases spanning the gap. CDR3 nucleotide sequence: TGTGCCAGCAGTGAAAAAGCGGAGGCCAACACTGAAGCTTTCTTT. Translating gives CASSEKAEANTEAFF.

V gene TRBV6-2 or TRBV6-3 combines with J gene TRBJ1-5; D not resolved. CDR3 size: 17 residues. V was shortened by 7 bases and J by 1 base, with 20 bases between the two germline ends. In germline, CDR1 is MNHEY, CDR2 SVGEGT. CDR3 nucleotide sequence: TGTGCCAGCACCCCGAAGTCGAAAACGGGAAGCAATCAGCCCCAGCATTTT. Translating gives CASTPKSKTGSNQPQHF.

CDR3 loop: CASSQDARATEAFF. The CDR3, as DNA: TGCGCCAGCAGCCAAGACGCCAGGGCTACTGAAGCTTTCTTT. The chain is built from TRBV4-3 and TRBJ1-1; TRBD1 is a possible D gene (5 bases). CDR3 size: 14 residues. Germline V gene lookup returns CDR1 LGHNA and CDR2 YSLEER. V was cut by 0 bases and J by 5 bases, with 10 bases left in between.

This chain joins TRBV19 and TRBJ1-4; 7 nucleotides line up with TRBD1. With 4 bases clipped from V and 5 bases from J, the junction kept 10 bases outside the gene matches. This CDR3 comprises 16 residues. CDR1 and CDR2 (germline): LNHDA, SQIVND (reference sequence). The CDR3 bases are TGTGCCAGTAGTACTACAGGGGATTGGGGAAATGAAAAACTGTTTTTT. It is translated as CASSTTGDWGNEKLFF.

This clone has a single count. This chain uses TRBV18 with TRBJ2-1; TRBD2 matches at 8 bases. Germline CDR1 KGHSH, CDR2 LQKENI. The CDR3 has 16 residues. Losses at the gene ends were 4 bases for V and 5 bases for J; bases not matched to a gene: 10. This chain's CDR3 is CASSRWAGGLDNEQFF. CDR3 DNA sequence: TGTGCCAGCTCACGTTGGGCGGGAGGCCTAGACAATGAGCAGTTCTTC.

This chain connects TRBV21-1 to TRBJ1-5; the DNA was not compared with TRBD1, the D call given in the table. TRBV21-1 is a pseudogene segment. CDR3 size: 21 residues. In nucleotides, the CDR3 is TGTGCCAGCAGCTCCCACCTCGATACAGGCCCGGTGATCTATAGCAATCAGCCCCAGCATTTT. Translating gives CASSSHLDTGPVIYSNQPQHF.

This rearrangement joins TRBV4-3 to TRBJ1-4; the D gene is possibly TRBD1 (5 bases). Germline lookup yields CDR1 LGHNA and CDR2 YSLEER. This CDR3 has 14 residues. Between the trimmed V and J ends, which lost 0 bases and 8 bases, there was a span of 10 bases. The CDR3 sequence: CASSQDRAGEKLFF. As DNA, the CDR3 is TGCGCCAGCAGCCAAGACAGGGCCGGGGAAAAACTGTTTTTT.

This sequence joins TRBV18 and TRBJ1-2; TRBD1 matches at 7 bases. This CDR3 spans 18 amino acids. V shed 3 bases, J shed 4 bases, and the junction held 17 bases outside the gene matches. Germline-derived CDR1 and CDR2 are KGHSH and LQKENI. The CDR3 bases are TGTGCCAGCTCACCGCCAGGTAACATGAGACAGGGAACCTATGGCTACACCTTC. It specifies CASSPPGNMRQGTYGYTF.

The chain links TRBV7-9 to TRBJ1-6; possible D gene TRBD1, 6 bases. Trimming stripped 5 bases from V and 7 bases from J, with 9 bases between. The germline CDR1 and CDR2 sequences are SEHNR and FQNEAQ (reference sequence). The CDR3 covers 13 residues. CDR3: CASSQGKNSPLHF. In nucleotides, the CDR3 is TGTGCCAGCAGCCAGGGGAAGAATTCACCCCTCCACTTT.

The J gene is TRBJ1-5, the V gene TRBV28, with D maybe TRBD1 (6 bases). This CDR3 is built from 16 residues. CDR1 and CDR2 (germline): MDHEN, SYDVKM. The V and J ends lost 3 bases and 1 base respectively, with 13 bases between them. The CDR3 spells CASSLGAGTSNQPQHF. The DNA of the CDR3 is TGTGCCAGCAGTTTGGGGGCAGGGACCAGCAATCAGCCCCAGCATTTT.

This CDR3 is CASSSPGQGAYEQYF. DNA of the CDR3: TGTGCCAGCAGCTCGCCGGGACAGGGGGCTTACGAGCAGTACTTC. The chain has TRBV7-2 and TRBJ2-7, with 12 bases fitting TRBD1. V lost 4 bases and J lost 4; bases outside the gene matches: 5. The CDR3 is made up of 15 amino acids. Germline V gene lookup returns CDR1 SGHTA and CDR2 FQGNSA.